This is a list of T cell receptor beta chains from one sample in a study of tumor-infiltrating lymphocytes in primary liver carcinoma. TCRdb analysed the multiplex PCR reads with MiXCR anew, one entry per CDR3 protein. The sample has about 33,000 distinct CDR3 sequences; 76% are singletons. The sequencing input was liver tumor tissue from sampling region 5. All receptors derive from a middle-aged man with primary liver carcinoma and hepatitis B virus infection. The CDR3 runs from the conserved cysteine through the conserved F or W. Fields, in order: V gene, CDR3 length, D gene, clone size, J gene, CDR3 DNA, CDR3 protein. D genes are given only for firm matches. Only part of the rows carry a size: once, few, many, or a class if the clone is expanded.

v_call: TRBV7-9
cdr3_length: 15
d_call: TRBD1
clone_size: many
j_call: TRBJ2-7
cdr3_nt: TGTGCCAGCAGCTCAACGGACAGGCCCAGGGGCGAGCAGTACTTC
cdr3_aa: CASSSTDRPRGEQYF

v_call: TRBV7-9
cdr3_length: 12
d_call: -
clone_size: many
j_call: TRBJ2-1
cdr3_nt: TGTGCCAGCAGCTTAGTTAACCAAGAGCAGTTCTTC
cdr3_aa: CASSLVNQEQFF

v_call: TRBV28
cdr3_length: 19
d_call: TRBD2
clone_size: -
j_call: TRBJ2-7
cdr3_nt: TGTGCCAACAGTTTTTTAGGACTAGCGGGAGGGCTAATCTCCTACGAGCAGTACTTC
cdr3_aa: CANSFLGLAGGLISYEQYF

v_call: TRBV6-2/TRBV6-3
cdr3_length: 11
d_call: -
clone_size: -
j_call: TRBJ2-1
cdr3_nt: TGTGTCACCGGCCCATGGTCTGAGCTGTTCTTC
cdr3_aa: CVTGPWSELFF

v_call: TRBV20-1
cdr3_length: 13
d_call: -
clone_size: -
j_call: TRBJ2-1
cdr3_nt: TGCAGGGCTAGTCTGGACTACTACAGTGAGCAGCTCTTC
cdr3_aa: CRASLDYYSEQLF

v_call: TRBV29-1
cdr3_length: 11
d_call: -
clone_size: -
j_call: TRBJ2-1
cdr3_nt: TGCAGCCCATGGTCGTACAGTGAGCAGTTGTTC
cdr3_aa: CSPWSYSEQLF

v_call: TRBV7-8
cdr3_length: 16
d_call: -
clone_size: once
j_call: TRBJ2-1
cdr3_nt: TGTGCCAGCAGCTCTGACTTGGGCAGTACCTACAATGAGCAGTTCTTC
cdr3_aa: CASSSDLGSTYNEQFF

v_call: TRBV29-1
cdr3_length: 13
d_call: -
clone_size: -
j_call: TRBJ2-7
cdr3_nt: TGCAGCCTTGGTGCTAGTGGGAGCTACGAGCAGTACTTC
cdr3_aa: CSLGASGSYEQYF

v_call: TRBV6-5
cdr3_length: 13
d_call: -
clone_size: -
j_call: TRBJ2-2
cdr3_nt: TGTGCCAGCAGTCACCTAGTCCTCGGGGAGCTGTTTTTT
cdr3_aa: CASSHLVLGELFF

v_call: TRBV6-5
cdr3_length: 13
d_call: -
clone_size: -
j_call: TRBJ2-7
cdr3_nt: TGTGCCAGCAGGATAAAGGGGGTCGGCGAGCGGTACTTC
cdr3_aa: CASRIKGVGERYF

v_call: TRBV11-1
cdr3_length: 13
d_call: -
clone_size: many
j_call: TRBJ1-6
cdr3_nt: TGTGCCAGCAGCCGGACACTGGTTTCACCCCTCCACTTT
cdr3_aa: CASSRTLVSPLHF

v_call: TRBV11-2
cdr3_length: 16
d_call: TRBD1
clone_size: -
j_call: TRBJ2-7
cdr3_nt: TGTGCCGGCAGCTTCATACAGGGGGTCACACATAACGAGCAGTACTTC
cdr3_aa: CAGSFIQGVTHNEQYF

v_call: TRBV29-1
cdr3_length: 12
d_call: -
clone_size: -
j_call: TRBJ2-2
cdr3_nt: TGCAGCGTTGCAGATGGTTCCGGGGAGCTGTTTTTT
cdr3_aa: CSVADGSGELFF

v_call: TRBV6-1
cdr3_length: 14
d_call: -
clone_size: many
j_call: TRBJ2-2
cdr3_nt: TGTGCCAGCAGTGGGAGGACAGACACCGGGGAGCTGTTTTTT
cdr3_aa: CASSGRTDTGELFF

v_call: TRBV11-3
cdr3_length: 15
d_call: -
clone_size: -
j_call: TRBJ2-3
cdr3_nt: TGTGTCAGCAGCTTGGACTCCGGGCACACAGATACGCAGTATTTT
cdr3_aa: CVSSLDSGHTDTQYF

v_call: TRBV29-1
cdr3_length: 14
d_call: -
clone_size: -
j_call: TRBJ2-4
cdr3_nt: TGCAGCGTTGTTTTCTCAGGGATCCATAACATTCAGTACTTC
cdr3_aa: CSVVFSGIHNIQYF

v_call: TRBV30
cdr3_length: 15
d_call: TRBD2
clone_size: -
j_call: TRBJ2-7
cdr3_nt: TGCGCCTGGAGTGTCGGCGGGAGCTCGGTCTACGAGCAGCACTTC
cdr3_aa: CAWSVGGSSVYEQHF

v_call: TRBV6-5
cdr3_length: 14
d_call: -
clone_size: -
j_call: TRBJ2-2
cdr3_nt: TGTGCCAGCAGTTACGCCCAGAGCATTGGGGAGTTGTTTTTT
cdr3_aa: CASSYAQSIGELFF

v_call: TRBV6-2/TRBV6-3
cdr3_length: 16
d_call: -
clone_size: -
j_call: TRBJ2-7
cdr3_nt: TGTGCCAGCTGTTTATGGTCCAGAACAGGGTCCTACGAGCAGTACTTC
cdr3_aa: CASCLWSRTGSYEQYF

v_call: TRBV10-3
cdr3_length: 18
d_call: TRBD2
clone_size: -
j_call: TRBJ2-1
cdr3_nt: TGTGTCATCAGTGAGTCCCCCCTCGTGGCGGGAGGCTCGCAAGAGCAGTTCTTC
cdr3_aa: CVISESPLVAGGSQEQFF

v_call: TRBV7-2
cdr3_length: 16
d_call: -
clone_size: -
j_call: TRBJ2-3
cdr3_nt: TGTGCCAGCGCGACGTGGGCGTCGGTTCGCACAGATACGCAGTATTTT
cdr3_aa: CASATWASVRTDTQYF

v_call: TRBV4-2
cdr3_length: 18
d_call: TRBD2
clone_size: once
j_call: TRBJ2-7
cdr3_nt: TGTGACAGCAGTGGAAAACCGGGACTAGCGGGAGGGCCACAAGAGCAGCACTTC
cdr3_aa: CDSSGKPGLAGGPQEQHF

v_call: TRBV6-5
cdr3_length: 13
d_call: -
clone_size: -
j_call: TRBJ1-1
cdr3_nt: TGTCCCAGCAGTTGCCTCCGGGAAAATGAAGCTTTCTTT
cdr3_aa: CPSSCLRENEAFF

v_call: TRBV4-2
cdr3_length: 13
d_call: -
clone_size: -
j_call: TRBJ2-7
cdr3_nt: TGTGCTAGCAGCCGAGGACAAGGCTACGAGCAGTGCTTC
cdr3_aa: CASSRGQGYEQCF

v_call: TRBV6-2/TRBV6-3
cdr3_length: 13
d_call: -
clone_size: -
j_call: TRBJ1-2
cdr3_nt: TGTGCCAGCAGTTACTCTGTACGGGTAGGCTACACCTTC
cdr3_aa: CASSYSVRVGYTF

v_call: TRBV11-2
cdr3_length: 14
d_call: TRBD1
clone_size: large
j_call: TRBJ2-7
cdr3_nt: TGTGCCAGCAGCTCTCGGACAGGGGGCTACGAGCAGTACTTC
cdr3_aa: CASSSRTGGYEQYF

v_call: TRBV6-1
cdr3_length: 15
d_call: -
clone_size: -
j_call: TRBJ1-5
cdr3_nt: TGTGTCAGCAGTGAAGAAGTGAATAGCAATCAGCCCCAGCATTTT
cdr3_aa: CVSSEEVNSNQPQHF

v_call: TRBV4-2
cdr3_length: 15
d_call: -
clone_size: -
j_call: TRBJ2-2
cdr3_nt: TGTGCCAGCACGGCCGGGACACGGGACACCGGGGAGCTGTTTTTT
cdr3_aa: CASTAGTRDTGELFF

v_call: TRBV5-4
cdr3_length: 17
d_call: -
clone_size: -
j_call: TRBJ1-5
cdr3_nt: TGTGCCAGCAGACCCGAGATTGTCCTAGCGGGATCAGATACGCAGCATTTT
cdr3_aa: CASRPEIVLAGSDTQHF

v_call: TRBV7-2
cdr3_length: 14
d_call: -
clone_size: many
j_call: TRBJ2-1
cdr3_nt: TGTGCCAGCAGCTTAGCCGCGGGGGCCAATGAGCAGTTCTTC
cdr3_aa: CASSLAAGANEQFF

v_call: TRBV6-1
cdr3_length: 15
d_call: -
clone_size: -
j_call: TRBJ2-6
cdr3_nt: TGTGCCAGCAGCCCGGGACATTCTGGGCCCAACGTCCTGACTTTC
cdr3_aa: CASSPGHSGPNVLTF

v_call: TRBV29-1
cdr3_length: 12
d_call: -
clone_size: once
j_call: TRBJ2-7
cdr3_nt: TGCATCGTTGGGATTGGGGCGGGCGAGCAGTACTTC
cdr3_aa: CIVGIGAGEQYF

v_call: TRBV7-2
cdr3_length: 15
d_call: TRBD2
clone_size: -
j_call: TRBJ2-7
cdr3_nt: TGTGCCAGCGGCGCTTATAGCGGGGGGGCAAGTGAGCAGTACTTC
cdr3_aa: CASGAYSGGASEQYF

v_call: TRBV4-3
cdr3_length: 16
d_call: -
clone_size: -
j_call: TRBJ2-2
cdr3_nt: TGCGCCAACAGCCAAAACCCAGAAGGGAACCCCGGGGAGCTGTCTTTT
cdr3_aa: CANSQNPEGNPGELSF

v_call: TRBV10-3
cdr3_length: 15
d_call: TRBD1
clone_size: -
j_call: TRBJ1-2
cdr3_nt: TGTGCCATCAGTGCGACAGGGTCGGACGAATATGGCTACGCCTTC
cdr3_aa: CAISATGSDEYGYAF

v_call: TRBV12-3/TRBV12-4
cdr3_length: 11
d_call: -
clone_size: many
j_call: TRBJ2-3
cdr3_nt: TGTGCCAGCAGGACCACAGATACGCAGTATTTT
cdr3_aa: CASRTTDTQYF

v_call: TRBV6-6
cdr3_length: 15
d_call: -
clone_size: -
j_call: TRBJ2-7
cdr3_nt: TGTCCCAGCAGTCACGACACATACGGGAACTACGAGCAATACTTC
cdr3_aa: CPSSHDTYGNYEQYF

v_call: TRBV5-4
cdr3_length: 14
d_call: TRBD2
clone_size: -
j_call: TRBJ2-7
cdr3_nt: TGTGTCAGCAGCCTGGGCGGGAGCTCCTACGAGCAGTACTTC
cdr3_aa: CVSSLGGSSYEQYF

v_call: TRBV28
cdr3_length: 16
d_call: -
clone_size: many
j_call: TRBJ2-2
cdr3_nt: TGTGCCAGCAGTTTAGGGGTAGGGGAGAACACCGGGGAGCTGTTTTTT
cdr3_aa: CASSLGVGENTGELFF

v_call: TRBV11-2
cdr3_length: 14
d_call: -
clone_size: -
j_call: TRBJ2-7
cdr3_nt: TGTGCCAGCAGCTTAGGGCACGGCTCCAACGAACAGTACTTC
cdr3_aa: CASSLGHGSNEQYF

v_call: TRBV6-5
cdr3_length: 16
d_call: TRBD1
clone_size: medium-sized
j_call: TRBJ2-6
cdr3_nt: TGTGCCAGCAGTTACACAGGGGGCTCTGGGGCCAACGTCCTGACTTTC
cdr3_aa: CASSYTGGSGANVLTF

v_call: TRBV10-3
cdr3_length: 13
d_call: -
clone_size: -
j_call: TRBJ1-4
cdr3_nt: TGTGCCGTCGAAGCAGCAACTAATGAAAAACTGTTTTTT
cdr3_aa: CAVEAATNEKLFF

v_call: TRBV12-5
cdr3_length: 14
d_call: TRBD1
clone_size: -
j_call: TRBJ2-7
cdr3_nt: TGTGCTAATGGTACAGGACAGGGATACTACGAGCAGTACTTC
cdr3_aa: CANGTGQGYYEQYF

v_call: TRBV11-2
cdr3_length: 16
d_call: -
clone_size: -
j_call: TRBJ1-4
cdr3_nt: TGCGCCATCAGCAAGACTCCAGGAGGAACAAATGAAAAACCGTATTTT
cdr3_aa: CAISKTPGGTNEKPYF

v_call: TRBV7-9
cdr3_length: 17
d_call: -
clone_size: -
j_call: TRBJ2-1
cdr3_nt: TGTGCCAGCAGCTTACCATATCAAGGGCCTAAAATAAATGAACAGTTCTTC
cdr3_aa: CASSLPYQGPKINEQFF

v_call: TRBV11-1
cdr3_length: 16
d_call: -
clone_size: -
j_call: TRBJ2-1
cdr3_nt: TGTGCCAGCAGCTTAGCGGACAATGCGTACTACAATGAGCAGTTTTTC
cdr3_aa: CASSLADNAYYNEQFF

v_call: TRBV12-3/TRBV12-4
cdr3_length: 14
d_call: -
clone_size: -
j_call: TRBJ2-7
cdr3_nt: TGTGCCAGCAGCTACCCTGGAGATGGGTGGGAGCAGTACTTC
cdr3_aa: CASSYPGDGWEQYF

v_call: TRBV11-2
cdr3_length: 16
d_call: TRBD2
clone_size: -
j_call: TRBJ2-1
cdr3_nt: TGTGCTAGCAGCTTAGAGTCCCTAGCGGGAATGAATGCGCAGTTCTTC
cdr3_aa: CASSLESLAGMNAQFF

v_call: TRBV9
cdr3_length: 14
d_call: -
clone_size: once
j_call: TRBJ1-2
cdr3_nt: TGTGCCAGCAGCGTAGGTACGATTAACTATGGCTACACCTTC
cdr3_aa: CASSVGTINYGYTF

v_call: TRBV6-2/TRBV6-3
cdr3_length: 15
d_call: TRBD2
clone_size: -
j_call: TRBJ2-3
cdr3_nt: TGTGCCAGCAGAGACTCTCGACTAGCGGGAGATACGCAGTATTTT
cdr3_aa: CASRDSRLAGDTQYF

v_call: TRBV6-1
cdr3_length: 14
d_call: TRBD2
clone_size: -
j_call: TRBJ2-2
cdr3_nt: TGTGCCGGCGGGGGACTAGCGGTGACCGGGGAGATGTTTTTT
cdr3_aa: CAGGGLAVTGEMFF

v_call: TRBV14
cdr3_length: 14
d_call: TRBD1
clone_size: -
j_call: TRBJ1-2
cdr3_nt: TGTGCCAGCAGCCTAGCAGAGACAGGGGGCGGCTACACTTTC
cdr3_aa: CASSLAETGGGYTF

v_call: TRBV4-1
cdr3_length: 14
d_call: -
clone_size: -
j_call: TRBJ2-2
cdr3_nt: TGCACCAGCAGCCAAGATTCGGGTACCAGGGAGCTGTTTTTT
cdr3_aa: CTSSQDSGTRELFF

v_call: TRBV5-1
cdr3_length: 17
d_call: -
clone_size: few
j_call: TRBJ2-7
cdr3_nt: TGCGCCAGTAGCTTTGACATGGACCAGGGGGGAGGCTACGAGCAGTACTTC
cdr3_aa: CASSFDMDQGGGYEQYF